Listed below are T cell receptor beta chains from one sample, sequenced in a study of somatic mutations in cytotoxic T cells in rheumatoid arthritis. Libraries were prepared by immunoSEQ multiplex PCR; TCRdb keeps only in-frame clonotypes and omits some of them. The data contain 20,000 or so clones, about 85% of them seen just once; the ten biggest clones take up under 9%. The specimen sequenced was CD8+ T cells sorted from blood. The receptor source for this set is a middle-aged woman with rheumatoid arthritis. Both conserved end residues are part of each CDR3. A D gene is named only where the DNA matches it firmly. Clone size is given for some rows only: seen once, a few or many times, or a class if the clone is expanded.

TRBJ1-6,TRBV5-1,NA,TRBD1,CASSVGQGASNSPLHF,TGCGCCAGCAGCGTGGGACAGGGGGCATCAAATTCACCCCTCCACTTT
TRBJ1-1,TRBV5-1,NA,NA,CASSSGQMNTEAFF,TGCGCCAGCAGCTCCGGACAGATGAACACTGAAGCTTTCTTT
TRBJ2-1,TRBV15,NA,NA,CATSREGRSRSYNEQFF,TGTGCCACCAGCAGAGAGGGGAGAAGCCGCTCCTACAATGAGCAGTTCTTC
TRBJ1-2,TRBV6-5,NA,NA,CASTRRGDGYTF,TGTGCCAGCACCCGACGGGGGGACGGCTACACCTTC
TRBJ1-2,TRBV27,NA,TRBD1,CASSLDPGDRGQYGYTF,TGTGCCAGCAGTTTAGACCCGGGGGACAGGGGTCAATATGGTTACACCTTC
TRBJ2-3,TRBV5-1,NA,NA,CASSPHRGPGLIAQYF,TGCGCCAGCAGCCCTCATAGGGGCCCCGGTTTGATCGCGCAGTATTTT
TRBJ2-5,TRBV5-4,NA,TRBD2,CASSPAGGGGAVETQYF,TGTGCCAGCAGCCCCGCCGGGGGCGGGGGGGCCGTGGAGACCCAGTACTTC
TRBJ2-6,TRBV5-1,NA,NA,CASSLLNQMGANVLTF,TGCGCCAGCAGCCTTCTGAATCAGATGGGGGCCAACGTCCTGACTTTC
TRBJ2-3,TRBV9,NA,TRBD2,CASSVRSGDRTDTQYF,TGTGCCAGCAGCGTACGGAGCGGGGACCGCACAGATACGCAGTATTTT
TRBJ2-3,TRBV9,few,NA,CASSARAGHTDTQYF,TGTGCCAGCAGCGCGCGGGCTGGCCACACAGATACGCAGTATTTT
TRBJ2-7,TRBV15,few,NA,CATSRRDLPHEQYF,TGTGCCACCAGCAGGCGGGACCTTCCCCACGAGCAGTACTTC
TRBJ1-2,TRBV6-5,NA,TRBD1,CASSYSTGERGYGYTF,TGTGCCAGCAGTTATTCAACAGGGGAAAGGGGCTATGGCTACACCTTC
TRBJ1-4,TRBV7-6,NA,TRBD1,CASSLGTGDNEKLFF,TGTGCCAGCAGCTTAGGCACAGGGGATAATGAAAAACTGTTTTTT
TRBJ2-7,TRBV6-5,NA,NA,CASSYSTLSSYEQYF,TGTGCCAGCAGTTACTCAACTCTGAGCTCCTACGAGCAGTACTTC
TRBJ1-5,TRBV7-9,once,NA,CASSSTGVQHF,TGTGCCAGCAGCTCGACGGGGGTCCAGCATTTT
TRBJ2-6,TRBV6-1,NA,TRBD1,CASSARDRTSGANVLTF,TGTGCCAGCAGTGCCCGGGACAGGACATCTGGGGCCAACGTCCTGACTTTC
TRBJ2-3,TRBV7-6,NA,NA,CASSSRGQLPDQPLRTDTQYF,TGTGCCAGCAGCTCGCGGGGACAGCTGCCCGATCAGCCCCTTCGCACAGATACGCAGTATTTT
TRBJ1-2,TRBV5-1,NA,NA,CASSPYSGDSYGYTF,TGCGCCAGCAGCCCCTATTCAGGGGATAGCTATGGCTACACCTTC
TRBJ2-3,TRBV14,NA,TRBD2,CASSPLAGGPDTQYF,TGTGCCAGCAGCCCGCTAGCGGGAGGCCCAGATACGCAGTATTTT
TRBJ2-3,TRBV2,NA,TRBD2,CASSASRGGRADTQYF,TGTGCCAGCAGTGCTTCACGGGGGGGCCGGGCAGATACGCAGTATTTT
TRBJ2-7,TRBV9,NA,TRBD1,CASSESTGGRSYEQYF,TGTGCCAGCAGCGAATCGACAGGGGGTAGGTCCTACGAGCAGTACTTC
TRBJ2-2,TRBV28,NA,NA,CASRSLAFPGELFF,TGTGCCAGCAGGAGTTTAGCATTCCCCGGGGAGCTGTTTTTT
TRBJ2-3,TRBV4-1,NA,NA,CASSQEWQTLRTDTQYF,TGCGCCAGCAGCCAAGAGTGGCAGACACTCCGCACAGATACGCAGTATTTT
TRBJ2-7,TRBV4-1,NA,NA,CASSQVLKAMTYEQYF,TGCGCCAGCAGCCAAGTCTTAAAAGCTATGACCTACGAGCAGTACTTC
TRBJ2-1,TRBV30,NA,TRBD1,CAWNTGANPNEQFF,TGTGCCTGGAATACAGGGGCAAACCCCAATGAGCAGTTCTTC
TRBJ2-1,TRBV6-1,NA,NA,CASSEGESGLYNEQFF,TGTGCCAGCAGTGAAGGGGAGAGCGGGCTCTACAATGAGCAGTTCTTC
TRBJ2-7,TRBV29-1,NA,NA,CSVGRGGGEQYF,TGCAGCGTTGGGCGGGGAGGGGGGGAGCAGTACTTC
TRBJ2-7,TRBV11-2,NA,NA,CASSWGTLGYEQYF,TGTGCCAGCAGCTGGGGGACTTTGGGATACGAGCAGTACTTC
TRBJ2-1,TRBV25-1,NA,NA,CASSEYEMPVQFF,TGTGCCAGCAGTGAATATGAGATGCCCGTGCAGTTCTTC
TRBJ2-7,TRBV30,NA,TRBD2,CAQGGLAGASSGEQYF,TGTGCCCAGGGGGGACTAGCGGGAGCCAGCTCAGGGGAGCAGTACTTC
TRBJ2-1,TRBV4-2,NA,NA,CASSQDLAQSSYNEQFF,TGTGCCAGCAGCCAAGATCTAGCCCAGAGCTCCTACAATGAGCAGTTCTTC
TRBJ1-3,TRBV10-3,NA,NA,CAISEPNRATPSGNTIYF,TGTGCCATCAGTGAGCCGAACAGAGCTACCCCCTCTGGAAACACCATATATTTT
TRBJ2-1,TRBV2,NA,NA,CATMVGGYNEQFF,TGTGCCACCATGGTCGGGGGCTACAATGAGCAGTTCTTC
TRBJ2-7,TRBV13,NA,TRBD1,CASSLGTGPNEQYF,TGTGCCAGCAGCTTGGGGACAGGGCCGAACGAGCAGTACTTC
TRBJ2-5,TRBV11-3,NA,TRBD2,CASSPGGGQTQYF,TGTGCCAGCAGCCCGGGGGGTGGGCAGACCCAGTACTTC